The 4 T cell receptor beta chains listed next were all sequenced from one sample in a study of cytomegalovirus exposure and HLA in healthy donors. PCR used 60 Vbeta primers and 13 Jbeta primers. Clones were read by immunoSEQ multiplex PCR, and TCRdb kept only the in-frame ones, dropping some. The table shows around 100,000 clones, with 74% occurring only once. The specimen was PBMCs. The receptors derive from a man between 45 and 60 years old in good health and CMV-seropositive.

This clone has only a few counts. The chain has TRBV18 and TRBJ2-7, with 7 bases that match TRBD1. V was clipped by 5 bases and J by 2 bases; unmatched bases: 3. Germline V CDR1 and CDR2: KGHSH, LQKENI. CDR3 length: 13 amino acids. The CDR3 loop reads CASSTGQTYEQYF. The CDR3 nucleotides read TGTGCCAGCTCAACGGGACAGACCTACGAGCAGTACTTC.

The gene calls are TRBV27 and TRBJ1-5, with D maybe TRBD1 (5 bases). The ends were cut back, 2 bases at V and 4 bases at J, with 12 bases in the middle. The CDR3 contains 15 residues. Germline V gene sequence: CDR1 MNHEY, CDR2 SMNVEV (reference sequence). The CDR3 DNA reads as TGTGCCAGCAGTTTAAGTAGGACAACGAATCAGCCCCAGCATTTT. Translated: CASSLSRTTNQPQHF.

The CDR3 spells CASSLADFGSAKNIQYF. CDR3 sequence (DNA): TGTGCCAGCAGCTTGGCAGACTTTGGGTCGGCCAAAAACATTCAGTACTTC. V and J are TRBV5-4 and TRBJ2-4; no definite D call. With 0 bases removed from V and 1 base from J, the gap between germline ends came to 14 bases. CDR1 is SGHNT, CDR2 YYREEE, per germline (reference sequence). The CDR3 loop spans 17 amino acids. Drawing the rest from reference TRBV5-4 and TRBJ2-4, the complete variable domain is ETGVTQSPTHLIKTRGQQVTLRCSSQSGHNTVSWYQQALGQGPQFIFQYYREEENGRGNFPPRFSGLQFPNYSSELNVNALELDDSALYLCASSLADFGSAKNIQYFGAGTRLSVL.

The chain is built from TRBV28 and TRBJ2-3; 11 bases line up with TRBD2. The V segment lost 5 bases and the J segment 4 bases; nucleotides outside the gene matches: 5. The germline V gene has CDR1 MDHEN and CDR2 SYDVKM. The CDR3 is 15 amino acids. The CDR3 bases are TGTGCCAGCAGTCAACTAGCGGGGGTCCCAGATACGCAGTATTTT. It specifies CASSQLAGVPDTQYF. Looking up the rest from reference TRBV28 and TRBJ2-3 gives the full variable domain: DVKVTQSSRYLVKRTGEKVFLECVQDMDHENMFWYRQDPGLGLRLIYFSYDVKMKEKGDIPEGYSVSREKKERFSLILESASTNQTSMYLCASSQLAGVPDTQYFGPGTRLTVL.